This T cell receptor (beta chain) was profiled in a study of blood T cell repertoires in COVID-19. Across the whole study: Material from acute and convalescent COVID-19 was sourced from the United States, Italy and Spain. The cDNA or gDNA used as material had been derived from T cells, B-cell-depleted T cells, or PBMCs.

Participants had their cohort set by participant-reported clinical history. J lost 8 bases, V lost 3 bases, and 7 bases had no gene match. CDR3 length: 15 residues. CDR1 is SEHNR and CDR2 is FQNEAQ in the germline V gene (reference sequence). In the source study's methods: Estimates of nucleated cell counts were drawn from the amplification of reference gene primers. The assay was immunoSEQ multiplex PCR, and TCRdb's table has in-frame clones only and misses some. That table furnishes V, J and clone size, whereas the DNA furnished D and trimming. The sample records a few hundred thousand clones, about 87% being singletons.

The TCR sequence derives from a woman aged 40 to 49 with acute COVID-19. V is TRBV7-9 and J is TRBJ2-1; 10 bases are a match to TRBD1. Sample: PBMCs or T cells enriched from blood (not recorded which). The CDR3 DNA reads TGTGCCAGCAGCTTCCTCCGGGACAGGGGCTATGAGCAGTTCTTC. It specifies CASSFLRDRGYEQFF.